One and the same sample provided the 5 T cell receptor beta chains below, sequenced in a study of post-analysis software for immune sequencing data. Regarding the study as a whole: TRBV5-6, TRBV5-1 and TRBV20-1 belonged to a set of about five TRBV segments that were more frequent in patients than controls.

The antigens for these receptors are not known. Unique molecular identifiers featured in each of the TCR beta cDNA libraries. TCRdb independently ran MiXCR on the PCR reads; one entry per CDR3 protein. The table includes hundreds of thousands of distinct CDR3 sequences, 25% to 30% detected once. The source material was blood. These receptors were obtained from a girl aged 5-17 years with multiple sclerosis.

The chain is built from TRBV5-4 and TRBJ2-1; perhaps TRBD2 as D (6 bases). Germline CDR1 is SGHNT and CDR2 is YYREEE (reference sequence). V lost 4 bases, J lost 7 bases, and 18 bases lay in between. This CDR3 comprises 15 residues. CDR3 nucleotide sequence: TGTGCCAGCAGCCGGGCGGGACTTGAACGAAATGAGCAGTTCTTC. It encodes CASSRAGLERNEQFF.

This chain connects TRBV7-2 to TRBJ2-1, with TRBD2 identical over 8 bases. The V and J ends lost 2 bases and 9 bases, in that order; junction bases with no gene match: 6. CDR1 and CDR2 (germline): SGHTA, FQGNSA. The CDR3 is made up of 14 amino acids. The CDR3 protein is CASSLRSGKGEQFF. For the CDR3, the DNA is TGTGCCAGCAGCTTACGTAGCGGGAAGGGTGAGCAGTTCTTC.

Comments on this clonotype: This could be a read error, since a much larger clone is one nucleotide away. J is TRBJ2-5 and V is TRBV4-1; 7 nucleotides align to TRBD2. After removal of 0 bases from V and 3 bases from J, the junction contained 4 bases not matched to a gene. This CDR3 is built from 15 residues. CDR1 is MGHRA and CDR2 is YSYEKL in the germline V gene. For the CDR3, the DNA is TGCGCCAGCAGCCAAGAAGAGGGGAGGGAAGAGACCCAGTACTTC. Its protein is CASSQEEGREETQYF.

DNA of the CDR3: TGCGCCAGCAGCTTGGTCATTGGGTGGATGAGCACTGAAGCTTTCTTT. Its translation is CASSLVIGWMSTEAFF. This rearrangement joins TRBV5-1 to TRBJ1-1; D gene unclear. Germline V CDR1 and CDR2: SGHRS, YFSETQ. CDR3 length: 16 amino acids. Trimming cost V 0 bases and J 4 bases, with 16 bases left between them.

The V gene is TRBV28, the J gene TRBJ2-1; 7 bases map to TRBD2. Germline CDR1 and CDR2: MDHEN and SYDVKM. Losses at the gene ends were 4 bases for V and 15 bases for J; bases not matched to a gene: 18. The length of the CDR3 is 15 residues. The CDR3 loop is CASSSIGLAELRRFF. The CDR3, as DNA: TGTGCCAGCAGTTCCATAGGCCTAGCGGAGCTAAGGCGGTTCTTC.